Detailed here is one T cell receptor beta chain. Its specificity is unknown. This entry comes from a study of CD8+ T cells in alopecia areata. Overall study context: Patients in the study were on tofacitinib for 6 to 18 months, then off it for 6 months. Whole-study findings and limits: Among the top 100, expanded CD8+ clones, as well as scalp clonality, were significantly decreased by tofacitinib. It was lesional scalp, especially alopecia totalis/universalis, that showed higher clonality than normal scalp.

Once RNA had been extracted, it was reverse transcribed into cDNA to act as the sequencing template. Measured with immunoSEQ multiplex PCR; TCRdb has only the in-frame clones, and not every one. The table includes 150,000 to 200,000 clones, approximately 51% detected once. As for treatment: oral pan-JAK inhibitor, 5-10 mg twice daily. Individuals with alopecia areata gave both lesional scalp punch biopsies and peripheral blood for collection. The sample was CD8+ T cells sorted from blood, taken around week 54, from a patient treated with tofacitinib. This clonotype was obtained from a human donor with alopecia areata.

The CDR3 sequence: CASSLGLAGATYEQYF. The CDR3 DNA reads TGTGCCAGCAGCCTAGGACTAGCGGGGGCCACCTACGAGCAGTACTTC. The V gene is TRBV7-8, the J gene TRBJ2-7; TRBD2 matches at 13 bases. This CDR3 is 16 amino acids long. The V segment lost 5 bases and the J segment 2 bases; nucleotides outside the gene matches: 6. The germline gives CDR1 SGHVS, CDR2 FQNEAQ.